The 15 T cell receptor beta chains below come from one sample, sequenced in a study of Tregs in tolerant kidney transplant recipients. TCRdb's copy holds only in-frame clones and misses some; the assay was immunoSEQ multiplex PCR. Its table lists roughly 50,000 clones. The starting material was CD4+ T cells from blood, obtained before the transplant. These receptors originate from a human donor who received a combined kidney and bone marrow transplant.

Notes on this clone: Read sequence stops 3 residues before the CDR3 end, and the germline J gene provides the missing end. The V and J genes are TRBV6-1 and TRBJ2-1; 9 nucleotides line up with TRBD2. The ends lost 4 bases at V and 8 bases at J; junction bases unmatched: 6. This CDR3 comprises 14 residues. Germline V gene lookup returns CDR1 MNHNS and CDR2 SASEGT. CDR3 bases read: TGTGCCAGCAGTGCTAGCGGGAATTTCGATGAG. This encodes CASSASGNFDE. The whole CDR3 reads CASSASGNFDEQFF.

About this clone itself: The read comes to an end 3 residues before the CDR3 does, leaving the germline J gene to fill in the end. The J gene is TRBJ1-1, the V gene TRBV11-3; 7 nucleotides align to TRBD1. Germline CDR1 SGHNT, CDR2 YENEEA. This CDR3 contains 13 residues. CDR3 DNA, as far as it was read: TGTGCCAGCAGCTTAGGTAGGGGGCGCGTA. Protein: CASSLGRGRV. From start to end, the CDR3 is CASSLGRGRVAFF.

A word on this clone: Read sequence stops 3 residues before the CDR3 end, and the germline J gene provides the missing end. This chain joins TRBV23-1 and TRBJ1-1; D is unresolved. TRBV23-1 is marked as an open reading frame, function uncertain. The CDR3 runs to 15 residues. V lost 2 bases and J lost 5, with 15 bases in between. The covered CDR3 bases are TGCGCCAGCAGTCAAGAGGAGGGCGCGAGAACTGAA. Residues: CASSQEEGARTE. The full-length CDR3 reads as CASSQEEGARTEAFF.

The DNA read from the CDR3 is TGCAGTGCTAGTTTCGGGTCCTATGGC. Amino acid sequence: CSASFGSYG. The entire CDR3 reads CSASFGSYGYTF. This chain joins TRBV20-1 and TRBJ1-2; unclear D gene. The read terminates 3 residues before the CDR3 end, so the remaining end is supplied by the germline J gene. Germline values: CDR1 DFQATT, CDR2 SNEGSKA (reference sequence). This CDR3 is built from 12 residues. V lost 3 bases and J 4 bases, leaving 9 bases between the germline ends.

Details on this clone: The read comes to an end 3 residues before the CDR3 does, leaving the germline J gene to fill in the end. The chain couples TRBV20-1 to TRBJ2-5; D unclear. The CDR3 runs 10 residues. Germline CDR1 DFQATT, CDR2 SNEGSKA (reference sequence). Trimming pared 6 bases from V and 3 bases from J, leaving 5 bases between. The CDR3 loop is CSASEETQYF. The CDR3 DNA, read in part, is TGCAGTGCCTCTGAAGAGACC.

About this clone: With the read ending 3 residues before the CDR3 end, the germline J gene is used to fill in that end. The chain is built from TRBV7-2 and TRBJ2-5; TRBD2 might be the D (5 bases). This CDR3 is 13 amino acids long. Germline V gene lookup returns CDR1 SGHTA and CDR2 FQGNSA. Trimming removed 4 bases at V and 5 bases at J, with 11 bases between. The part of the CDR3 DNA that was read is TGTGCCAGCAGCTCGGGGTCGAGGGAGACC. Translating gives CASSSGSRET. The CDR3 reads in full as CASSSGSRETQYF.

Worth noting for this clone: The read comes to an end 3 residues before the CDR3 does, leaving the germline J gene to fill in the end. J is TRBJ1-2 and V is TRBV2, with 8 bases fitting TRBD1. From germline, CDR1 is SNHLY and CDR2 FYNNEI. This CDR3 contains 14 residues. Incomplete CDR3 DNA: TGTGCCAGCATCCCTCGGGGACAGGCACGCGGC. Its translation: CASIPRGQARG. The full-length CDR3 reads as CASIPRGQARGYTF.

About this clone: The read gets to within 3 residues of the CDR3 end, and the germline J gene fills in the rest. V is TRBV19 and J is TRBJ2-5, with 14 positions matching TRBD2. CDR1 LNHDA and CDR2 SQIVND come from the germline V gene (reference sequence). CDR3 length equals 15 residues. V shed 4 bases and J 5 bases; nucleotides not matched to a gene: 3. CDR3: CASSRLAGGQETQYF. The sequenced part of the CDR3 DNA is TGTGCCAGTAGTAGACTAGCGGGGGGGCAGGAGACC.

In the case of this clone: The read halts 3 residues ahead of the CDR3 end, with the missing end drawn from the germline J gene. The chain couples TRBV29-1 to TRBJ2-7; D is undetermined. This CDR3 has 11 residues. Germline V gene sequence: CDR1 SQVTM, CDR2 ANQGSEA. Deletions cut 3 bases from V and 6 bases from J, with 9 bases between. The CDR3 reads CSVDDKLEQYF. CDR3 DNA (partial): TGCAGCGTTGATGACAAACTCGAG.

Regarding this clone: The read falls 3 residues short of the CDR3 end, and the missing part is taken from the germline J gene. The J gene is TRBJ2-7, the V gene TRBV19; D is perhaps TRBD1 (6 bases). CDR1 and CDR2 from the germline V gene are LNHDA and SQIVND (reference sequence). The V gene lost 4 bases and the J gene lost 1 base, with 17 bases spanning the gap. The CDR3 totals 16 residues. The covered CDR3 bases are TGTGCCAGTAGTACACCTACAGGGACCCAGTCCTACGAG. It yields the protein CASSTPTGTQSYE. The whole CDR3 protein is CASSTPTGTQSYEQYF.

Comments on this clone: The read ends 3 residues before the CDR3 terminus; that terminus is restored from the germline J gene. The chain is built from TRBV19 and TRBJ1-2; TRBD1 matches 7 bases. From germline, CDR1 is LNHDA and CDR2 SQIVND (reference sequence). CDR3 length: 18 residues. The sequenced part of the CDR3 DNA is TGTGCCAGTAGCGCGCAGGGACACCCAGGGGGATCGATCGGCGGC. Protein product: CASSAQGHPGGSIGG. The whole CDR3 protein reads CASSAQGHPGGSIGGYTF.

A word on this clone: The CDR3 goes on 3 residues after the read ends, and that part is filled in from the germline J gene. This chain joins TRBV6-2 or TRBV6-3 and TRBJ1-1; D ambiguous. The CDR3 length is 15 residues. Trimming removed 5 bases from V and 5 bases from J, with 18 bases in between. CDR1 and CDR2 (germline): MNHEY, SVGEGT. Partial CDR3 DNA: TGTGCCAGCAGTAATCCAAGGGTTGGGTCTACTGAA. Translating gives CASSNPRVGSTE. The CDR3 as a whole reads CASSNPRVGSTEAFF.

About this clone: Read sequence stops 3 residues before the CDR3 end, and the germline J gene provides the missing end. V usage is TRBV18 and J usage is TRBJ2-5; 10 nucleotides align to TRBD2. The CDR3 runs to 16 residues. CDR1 and CDR2 from the germline V gene are KGHSH and LQKENI. The junction had 6 bases not matched to a gene; V was cut back by 5 bases and J by 0 bases. The sequenced CDR3 bases are TGTGCCAGCTCAAGGACTAGCGGATCATACCAAGAGACC. Encoded protein: CASSRTSGSYQET. The full CDR3 protein reads CASSRTSGSYQETQYF.

In the case of this clone: The CDR3 end is not reached by the read, which stops 3 residues before it; the germline J gene fills it in. The chain recombines TRBV2 with TRBJ2-1; the match to TRBD2 covers 14 bases. Germline CDR1 SNHLY, CDR2 FYNNEI. Trimming cost V 6 bases and J 9 bases; bases outside gene matches: 7. CDR3 length: 15 amino acids. The DNA read from the CDR3 is TGTGCCAGCAGACTGACTAGCGGGGGGGCGGGTGAG. It specifies CASRLTSGGAGE. The whole CDR3 protein is CASRLTSGGAGEQFF.

Worth noting for this clone: The read ends 3 residues before the CDR3 terminus; that terminus is restored from the germline J gene. The chain couples TRBV20-1 to TRBJ1-5; perhaps TRBD1 as D (6 bases). Germline lookup yields CDR1 DFQATT and CDR2 SNEGSKA (reference sequence). Trimming left V 6 bases short and J 3 bases short, with 12 bases between. CDR3 length equals 13 residues. The CDR3 sequence: CSAPDRYNQPQHF. The CDR3 bases that were read are TGCAGTGCCCCGGACAGATACAATCAGCCC.